The entry below describes one T cell receptor beta chain. Its antigen remains unknown. Clones were read by immunoSEQ multiplex PCR, and TCRdb kept only the in-frame ones, dropping some. The sample holds 180,000 or so clones, approximately 95% seen once. This sample is part of a study of T cell responses to AZD1222 COVID-19 vaccine. Study outcomes and limitations: Among spike-specific TCRs, nearly half reportedly target unmutated variant regions.

The ends were cut back, 5 bases at V and 8 bases at J, with 12 bases in the middle. This CDR3 contains 12 residues. Germline V gene lookup returns CDR1 GTSNPN and CDR2 SVGIG (reference sequence). This sequence originates from an adult in good health. The chain is built from TRBV30 and TRBJ1-4, with no clear D. Sequenced here: peripheral blood, sampled on day 0 of AZD1222 vaccination. CDR3 bases: TGTGCCTGGGGCCTCACGGGGGAAAAACTGTTTTTT. Translated: CAWGLTGEKLFF.